What follows are 15 T cell receptor beta chains derived from one specimen sequenced in a study of blood T cell repertoires in COVID-19. Method: immunoSEQ multiplex PCR; TCRdb's copy keeps in-frame clones and lacks some. The table includes 150,000 or so clones, roughly 93% detected once. What was sequenced was peripheral blood. These receptors were taken from a man aged 18 to 35 with acute or convalescent COVID-19.

The chain couples TRBV19 to TRBJ1-6; D might be TRBD1 (6 bases). CDR1 and CDR2 from the germline V gene are LNHDA and SQIVND (reference sequence). This CDR3 spans 14 amino acids. Trimming left V 3 bases short and J 7 bases short, with 10 bases between. The CDR3 reads CASSMTGTNSPLHF. CDR3 in DNA: TGTGCCAGTAGTATGACAGGTACGAATTCACCCCTCCACTTT.

The V call is TRBV12-3 or TRBV12-4, the J call TRBJ1-5; D is uncertain. The CDR3 covers 12 residues. Trimming cost V 6 bases and J 4 bases, with 7 bases left between them. The CDR3 sequence is CASSPLNQPQHF. DNA of the CDR3: TGTGCCAGCAGCCCCTTAAATCAGCCCCAGCATTTT.

V usage is TRBV6-1 and J usage is TRBJ2-3; TRBD2 aligns across 8 bases. Losses at the gene ends were 2 bases for V and 5 bases for J; bases not matched to a gene: 15. The CDR3 is 18 residues long. The V gene's germline CDR1 is MNHNS and CDR2 SASEGT. The CDR3 nucleotides read TGTGCCAGCAGTGAAAGTGGAGGGGTTAGCGGGGCAGGAGATACGCAGTATTTT. Protein product: CASSESGGVSGAGDTQYF.

This clone was seen only once. This chain links TRBV6-5 with TRBJ1-3, with D possibly being TRBD1 (6 bases). Germline assignment: CDR1 MNHEY and CDR2 SVGAGI. Trimming took off 10 bases at V and 1 base at J, with 14 bases between the two ends. The CDR3 consists of 14 residues. The CDR3 sequence: CATTVGGSGNTIYF. The CDR3 DNA reads TGTGCCACCACCGTAGGGGGATCTGGAAACACCATATATTTT.

V and J are TRBV1 and TRBJ2-3; TRBD2, the table's D call, was not compared with the DNA. TRBV1 is noted as a pseudogene. CDR3 size: 15 residues. The CDR3 region is CTSSGTSGLTDTQYF. In DNA, the CDR3 is TGCACCAGCAGTGGGACTAGCGGACTCACAGATACGCAGTATTTT.

The chain is built from TRBV12-3 or TRBV12-4 and TRBJ2-1; D is perhaps TRBD1 (5 bases). Trimming cost V 2 bases and J 12 bases, with 11 bases left between them. The CDR3 consists of 12 residues. CDR3 sequence reads: CASSLRGDGQFF. The CDR3 region has the DNA TGTGCCAGCAGTTTAAGGGGCGATGGGCAGTTCTTC.

The rearrangement uses TRBV10-3 and TRBJ1-2; possibly TRBD1 for D (5 bases). The V end lost 6 bases, the J end lost 0 bases, and 11 bases lay between the germline ends. Germline loops: CDR1 ENHRY, CDR2 SYGVKD. This CDR3 is built from 14 residues. The CDR3 DNA reads as TGTGCCATCAGCTTACAGGTTGCTAACTATGGCTACACCTTC. Amino acids: CAISLQVANYGYTF.

The J gene is TRBJ1-1, the V gene TRBV18; D is undetermined. The CDR3 runs to 13 residues. V was clipped by 5 bases and J by 0 bases, with 7 bases between them. Germline CDR1 is KGHSH and CDR2 is LQKENI. CDR3 protein: CASSSDLNTEAFF. The CDR3 DNA reads TGTGCCAGCTCATCAGACTTGAACACTGAAGCTTTCTTT.

V is TRBV28 and J is TRBJ1-2; D possibly corresponds to TRBD1 (6 bases). CDR1 MDHEN and CDR2 SYDVKM come from the germline V gene. CDR3 length: 14 residues. V was pared by 2 bases and J by 4 bases, with 11 bases between. The CDR3 here is CASSLRQAFYGYTF. As DNA, the CDR3 is TGTGCCAGCAGTTTAAGACAGGCATTCTATGGCTACACCTTC.

In its sample, this clone was seen once. The CDR3 DNA sequence: TGTGCCAGCAGCGAAGGACAGGACAACTATGGCTACACCTTC. It specifies CASSEGQDNYGYTF. The chain combines TRBV9 with TRBJ1-2, with 7 nucleotides matching TRBD1. The CDR3 contains 14 residues. V was clipped by 3 bases and J by 2 bases; unmatched bases: 4. From germline, CDR1 is SGDLS and CDR2 YYNGEE. Based on the CDR3 plus reference TRBV9 and TRBJ1-2, the full variable domain is DSGVTQTPKHLITATGQRVTLRCSPRSGDLSVYWYQQSLDQGLQFLIQYYNGEERAKGNILERFSAQQFPDLHSELNLSSLELGDSALYFCASSEGQDNYGYTFGSGTRLTVV.

The chain combines TRBV3-1 (or the pseudogene TRBV3-2) with TRBJ1-1; D may be TRBD1 (5 bases). The ends were cut back, 1 base at V and 5 bases at J, with 17 bases in the middle. The germline gives CDR1 LGHDT, CDR2 YNNKEL (reference sequence). The CDR3 is 16 residues long. The CDR3 sequence is CASSQASLLGGTEAFF. The CDR3 bases are TGTGCCAGCAGCCAAGCCAGCCTCCTGGGGGGAACTGAAGCTTTCTTT.

The chain joins TRBV7-9 to TRBJ2-7; D is perhaps TRBD1 (5 bases). In germline, CDR1 is SEHNR, CDR2 FQNEAQ (reference sequence). The CDR3 consists of 15 residues. Trimming took off 7 bases at V and 1 base at J, with 17 bases between the two ends. The CDR3 here is CASTSASGISYEQYF. The CDR3 nucleotides read TGTGCCAGCACCTCGGCATCAGGGATTTCCTACGAGCAGTACTTC.

The chain carries TRBV2 and TRBJ1-4, with D maybe TRBD1 (6 bases). The V and J ends lost 2 bases and 4 bases respectively, with 11 bases between them. There are 15 residues in the CDR3. Germline CDR1 and CDR2: SNHLY and FYNNEI. CDR3 protein: CASSEMSGVNEKLFF. CDR3 nucleotide sequence: TGTGCCAGCAGTGAAATGTCAGGGGTTAATGAAAAACTGTTTTTT.

The chain links TRBV6-6 to TRBJ2-7; 9 bases agree with TRBD1. Looked up from germline, CDR1 is MNHNY and CDR2 is SVGAGI (reference sequence). The CDR3 spans 12 residues. V gave up 11 bases and J gave up 3 bases; unmatched junction bases: 5. DNA of the CDR3: TGTGCCTGCGACAGGGGGAACTACGAGCAGTACTTC. It codes for CACDRGNYEQYF.

This clone was seen a single time. V and J are TRBV6-5 and TRBJ1-3; the D is unclear. Trimming shortened V by 6 bases and J by 0 bases, and 12 bases separated the two germline ends. Per germline, CDR1 MNHEY and CDR2 SVGAGI. The CDR3 loop spans 15 amino acids. The CDR3 sequence is CASSFGGHSGNTIYF. The CDR3 DNA reads as TGTGCCAGCAGCTTTGGAGGCCACTCTGGAAACACCATATATTTT.